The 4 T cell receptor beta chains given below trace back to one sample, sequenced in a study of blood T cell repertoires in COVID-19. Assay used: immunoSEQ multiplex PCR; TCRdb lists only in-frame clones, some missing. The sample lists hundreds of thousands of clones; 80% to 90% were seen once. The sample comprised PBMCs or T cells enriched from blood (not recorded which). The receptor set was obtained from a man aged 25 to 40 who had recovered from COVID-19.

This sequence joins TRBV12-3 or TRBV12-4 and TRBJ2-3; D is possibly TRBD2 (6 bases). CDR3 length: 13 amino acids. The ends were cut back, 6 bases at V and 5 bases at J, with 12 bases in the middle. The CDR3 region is CASSPWRGDTQYF. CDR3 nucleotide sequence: TGTGCCAGCAGCCCGTGGAGGGGAGATACGCAGTATTTT.

CDR3 bases: TGCGCCAGCAGCCAAGGCTCGCTCCGGGGCTACACCTTC. Its translation is CASSQGSLRGYTF. V gene TRBV4-1 combines with J gene TRBJ1-2; D is undetermined. Germline CDR1 MGHRA, CDR2 YSYEKL. The germline V and J ends were trimmed by 1 base and 8 bases, with 11 bases remaining between them. The CDR3 length is 13 residues.

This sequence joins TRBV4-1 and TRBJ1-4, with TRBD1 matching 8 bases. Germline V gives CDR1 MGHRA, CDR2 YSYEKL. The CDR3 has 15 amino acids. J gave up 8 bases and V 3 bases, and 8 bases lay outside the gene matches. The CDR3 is CASSQPTGAKEKLFF. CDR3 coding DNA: TGCGCCAGCAGCCAGCCGACAGGGGCCAAAGAAAAACTGTTTTTT.

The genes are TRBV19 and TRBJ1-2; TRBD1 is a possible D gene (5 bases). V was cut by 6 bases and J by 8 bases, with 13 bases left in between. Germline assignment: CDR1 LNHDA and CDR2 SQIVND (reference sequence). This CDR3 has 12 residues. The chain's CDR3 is CASSLQGGGYTF. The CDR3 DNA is TGTGCCAGTAGCCTTCAGGGCGGCGGCTACACCTTC.